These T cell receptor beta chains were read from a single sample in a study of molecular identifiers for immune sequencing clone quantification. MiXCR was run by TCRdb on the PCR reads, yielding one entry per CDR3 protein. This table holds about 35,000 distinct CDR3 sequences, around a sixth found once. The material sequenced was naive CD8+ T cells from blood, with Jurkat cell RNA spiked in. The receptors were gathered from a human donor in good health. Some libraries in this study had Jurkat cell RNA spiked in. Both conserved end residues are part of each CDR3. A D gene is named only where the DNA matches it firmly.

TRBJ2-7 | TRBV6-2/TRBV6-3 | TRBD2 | CASGSGLAFTYGQCF
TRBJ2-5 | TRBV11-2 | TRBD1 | CASSPGTGDQGQYF
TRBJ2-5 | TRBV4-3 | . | CASSQDRPGISETQYF
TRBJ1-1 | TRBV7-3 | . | CASSYGGGTEAFF
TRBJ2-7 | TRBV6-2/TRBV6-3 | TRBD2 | CASSYSGLALYEQYF
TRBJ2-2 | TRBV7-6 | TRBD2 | CASSETTSGPGELFF
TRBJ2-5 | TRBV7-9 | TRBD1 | CASSNTDRNQETQYF
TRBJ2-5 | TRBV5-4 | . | CASSLRGLGETQYF
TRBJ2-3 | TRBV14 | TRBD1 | CASSQHRGLTDTQYF
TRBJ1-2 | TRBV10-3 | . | CAISESPQESDGYTF
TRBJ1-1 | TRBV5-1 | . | CASSLGGLNTEAFF
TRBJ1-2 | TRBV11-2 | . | CASSLWGDGYTF
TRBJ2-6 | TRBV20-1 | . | CSAKGGSGANVLTF
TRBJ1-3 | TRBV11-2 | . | CASSLEVRGIGNTIYF
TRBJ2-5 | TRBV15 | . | CATSPRGISETQYF
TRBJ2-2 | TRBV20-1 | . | CSAPGLDSSGELFF
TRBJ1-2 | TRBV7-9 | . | CASSFAGVDGYTF
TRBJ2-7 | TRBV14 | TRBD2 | CASSQGSGTEQYF
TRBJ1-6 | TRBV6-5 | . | CASSYQGSQSSYNSPLHF
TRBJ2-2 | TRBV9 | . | CASRRPSNTGELFF
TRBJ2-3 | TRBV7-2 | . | CASSLGAGVGTDTQYF
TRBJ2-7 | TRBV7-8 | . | CASSFSRDVPSPNEQYF
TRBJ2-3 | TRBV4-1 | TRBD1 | CASSAGGVADTQYF
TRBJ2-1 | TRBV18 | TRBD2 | CASSPTSGSRRNEQFF
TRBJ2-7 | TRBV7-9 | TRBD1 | CASSLSTGSGYEQYF
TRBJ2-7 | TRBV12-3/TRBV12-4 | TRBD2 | CASSPGGDEQYF
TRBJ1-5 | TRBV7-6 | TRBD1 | CASSLGSGGQGLHF
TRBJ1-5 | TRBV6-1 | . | CASTHRVNRPQHF
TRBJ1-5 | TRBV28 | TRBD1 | CASTGQQYQPQHF
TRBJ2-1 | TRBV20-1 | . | CGGPLSYNEQFF
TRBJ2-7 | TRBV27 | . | CASSLRQNYEQYF
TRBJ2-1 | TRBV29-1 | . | CSVVGGGYNEQFF
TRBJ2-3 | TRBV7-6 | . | CASSLMGARTDTQYF
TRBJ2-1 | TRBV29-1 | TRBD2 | CSVDDQAGLYGNEQFF
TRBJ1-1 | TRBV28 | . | CASGTGTMNTEAFF
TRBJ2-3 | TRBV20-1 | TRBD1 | CSAKRDSEGTDTQYF
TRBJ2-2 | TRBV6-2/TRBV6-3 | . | CASSPHAGKLFF
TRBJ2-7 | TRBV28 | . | CASSSDSYEQYF
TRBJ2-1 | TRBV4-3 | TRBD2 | CASSQSLAGDEQFF
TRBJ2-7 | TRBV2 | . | CASSSGLSYEQYF
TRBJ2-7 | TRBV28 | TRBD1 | CASSPSRQGPTDEQYF
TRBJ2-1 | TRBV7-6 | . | CASSSGIHEQFF
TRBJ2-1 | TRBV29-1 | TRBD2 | CSVVVEASGNEQFF
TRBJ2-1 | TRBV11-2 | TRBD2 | CASSLGFGLAGGEQFF
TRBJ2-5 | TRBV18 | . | CASLHPGFQETQYF
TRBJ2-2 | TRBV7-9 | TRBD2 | CASSSAGGPTGELFF
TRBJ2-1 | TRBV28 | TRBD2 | CASSFLAEHNEQFF
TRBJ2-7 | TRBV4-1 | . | CASSLEEVSSYEQYF
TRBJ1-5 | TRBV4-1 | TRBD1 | CASSQDHGTGGQPQHF